This T cell receptor beta chain was found in a study of human T cells and chemical hapten exposure. Time point: patch test 1, 2 weeks after DPC sensitization. Documented treatment: therapeutic diphenylcyclopropenone sensitization with weekly scalp DPC. Sequencing started from total RNA isolated from unfractionated whole blood. TCRdb itself ran the RACE reads through MiXCR, one entry per CDR3 protein. This sample has more than 30,000 distinct CDR3 sequences, with 5% to 7% found just once. V lost 6 bases and J lost 0, with 14 bases in between. This CDR3 is 15 amino acids long. Per germline, CDR1 MNHEY and CDR2 SVGAGI.

Sequences were derived from whole blood, sampled in connection with sensitization to the hapten diphenylcyclopropenone (DPC). This clonotype originated in a woman aged 30 to 39 with alopecia areata. Some clones in this sample may be carry-over from other donors' samples. The chain employs TRBV6-5 and TRBJ1-2; D remains ambiguous. The CDR3 DNA is TGTGCCAGCAGACCCTCATTACAGACTAACTATGGCTACACCTTC. Encoded protein: CASRPSLQTNYGYTF.